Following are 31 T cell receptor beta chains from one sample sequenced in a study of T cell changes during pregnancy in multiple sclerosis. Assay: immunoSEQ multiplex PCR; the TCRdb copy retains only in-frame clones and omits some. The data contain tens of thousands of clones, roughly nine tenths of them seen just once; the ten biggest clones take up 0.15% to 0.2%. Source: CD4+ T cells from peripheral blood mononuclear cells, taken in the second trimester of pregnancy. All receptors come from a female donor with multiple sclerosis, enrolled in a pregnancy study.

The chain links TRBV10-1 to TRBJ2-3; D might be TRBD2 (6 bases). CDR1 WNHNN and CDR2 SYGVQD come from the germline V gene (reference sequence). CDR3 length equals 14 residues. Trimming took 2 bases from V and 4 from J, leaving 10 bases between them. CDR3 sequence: CASSEGRRADTQYF. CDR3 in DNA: TGCGCCAGCAGTGAGGGTCGGAGGGCAGATACGCAGTATTTT.

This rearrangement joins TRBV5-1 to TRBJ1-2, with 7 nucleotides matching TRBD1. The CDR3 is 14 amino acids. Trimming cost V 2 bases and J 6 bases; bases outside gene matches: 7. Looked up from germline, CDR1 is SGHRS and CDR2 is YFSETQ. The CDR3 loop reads CASSFKGASHGYTF. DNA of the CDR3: TGCGCCAGCAGCTTTAAGGGGGCATCCCATGGCTACACCTTC.

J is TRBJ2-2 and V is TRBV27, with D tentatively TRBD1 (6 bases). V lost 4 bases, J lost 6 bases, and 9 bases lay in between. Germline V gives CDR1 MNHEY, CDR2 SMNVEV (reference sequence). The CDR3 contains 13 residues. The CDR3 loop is CASSSAGAGELFF. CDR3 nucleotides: TGTGCCAGCAGTTCGGCAGGGGCCGGGGAGCTGTTTTTT.

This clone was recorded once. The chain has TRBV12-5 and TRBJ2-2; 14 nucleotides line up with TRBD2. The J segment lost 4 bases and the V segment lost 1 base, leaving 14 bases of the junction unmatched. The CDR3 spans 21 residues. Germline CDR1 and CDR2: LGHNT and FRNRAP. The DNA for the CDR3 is TGTGCTAGTGGTTTGGGGTCTTCGGGACTAGCGGGAGTGACGGGCACCGGGGAGCTGTTTTTT. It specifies CASGLGSSGLAGVTGTGELFF.

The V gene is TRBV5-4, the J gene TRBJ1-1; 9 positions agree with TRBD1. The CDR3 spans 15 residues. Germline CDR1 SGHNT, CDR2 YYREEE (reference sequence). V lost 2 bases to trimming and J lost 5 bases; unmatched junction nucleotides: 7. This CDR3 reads CASSLPGQGRTEAFF. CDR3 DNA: TGTGCCAGCAGCTTACCGGGACAGGGAAGAACTGAAGCTTTCTTT.

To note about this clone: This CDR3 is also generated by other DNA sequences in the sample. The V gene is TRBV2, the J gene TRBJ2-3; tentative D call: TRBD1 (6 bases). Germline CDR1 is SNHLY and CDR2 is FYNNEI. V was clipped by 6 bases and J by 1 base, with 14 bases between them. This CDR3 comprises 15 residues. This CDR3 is CASRPQGIGTDTQYF. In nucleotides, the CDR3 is TGTGCCAGCAGACCCCAGGGGATAGGCACAGATACGCAGTATTTT.

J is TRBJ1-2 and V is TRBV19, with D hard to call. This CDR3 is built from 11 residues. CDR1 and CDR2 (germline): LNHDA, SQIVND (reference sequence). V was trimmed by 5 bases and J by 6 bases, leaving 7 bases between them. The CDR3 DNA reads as TGTGCCAGTAGTTCGGGGAATGGCTACACCTTC. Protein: CASSSGNGYTF.

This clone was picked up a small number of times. CDR3 nucleotide sequence: TGTGCCAGCAGCAATCAACAGGGGCCGGGGACTGAAGCTTTCTTT. This codes for CASSNQQGPGTEAFF. The rearrangement links TRBV9 to TRBJ1-1; 7 bases are a match to TRBD1. This CDR3 has 15 amino acids. Germline loops: CDR1 SGDLS, CDR2 YYNGEE. V shed 4 bases, J shed 5 bases, and the junction held 11 bases outside the gene matches.

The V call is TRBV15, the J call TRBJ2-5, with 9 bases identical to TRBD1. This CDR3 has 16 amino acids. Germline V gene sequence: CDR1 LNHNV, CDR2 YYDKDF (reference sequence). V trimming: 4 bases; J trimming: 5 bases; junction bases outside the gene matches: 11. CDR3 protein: CATSIPTGGGRETQYF. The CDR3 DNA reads TGTGCCACCAGCATACCTACAGGGGGCGGTCGGGAGACCCAGTACTTC.

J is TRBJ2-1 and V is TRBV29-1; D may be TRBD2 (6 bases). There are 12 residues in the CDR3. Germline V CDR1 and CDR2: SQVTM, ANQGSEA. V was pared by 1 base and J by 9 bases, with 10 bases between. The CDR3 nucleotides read TGCAGCGTTGAAGTCGGGGGTGGTGAGCAGTTCTTC. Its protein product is CSVEVGGGEQFF.

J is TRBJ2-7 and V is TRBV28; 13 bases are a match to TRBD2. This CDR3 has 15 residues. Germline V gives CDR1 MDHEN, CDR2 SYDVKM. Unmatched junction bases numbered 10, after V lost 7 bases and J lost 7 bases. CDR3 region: CASTIRTSGSGEQYF. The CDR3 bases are TGTGCCAGCACTATACGGACTAGCGGGAGTGGTGAGCAGTACTTC.

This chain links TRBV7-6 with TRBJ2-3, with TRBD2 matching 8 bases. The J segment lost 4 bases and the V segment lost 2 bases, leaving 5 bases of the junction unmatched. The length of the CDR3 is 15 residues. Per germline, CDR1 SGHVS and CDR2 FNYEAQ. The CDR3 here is CASSLPLGLADTQYF. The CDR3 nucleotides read TGTGCCAGCAGCTTACCACTGGGACTAGCAGATACGCAGTATTTT.

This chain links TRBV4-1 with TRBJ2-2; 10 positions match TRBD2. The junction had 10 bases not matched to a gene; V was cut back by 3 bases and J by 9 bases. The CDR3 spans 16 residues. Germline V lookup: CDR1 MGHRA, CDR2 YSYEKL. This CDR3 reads CASSHELLAGERELFF. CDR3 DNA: TGCGCCAGCAGCCATGAACTTCTAGCGGGAGAAAGGGAGCTGTTTTTT.

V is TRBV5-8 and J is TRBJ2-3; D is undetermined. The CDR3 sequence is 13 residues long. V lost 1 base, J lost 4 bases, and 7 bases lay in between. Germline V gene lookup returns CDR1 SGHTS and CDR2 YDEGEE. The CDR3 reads CASSLQVPDTQYF. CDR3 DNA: TGTGCCAGCAGCTTGCAGGTGCCAGATACGCAGTATTTT. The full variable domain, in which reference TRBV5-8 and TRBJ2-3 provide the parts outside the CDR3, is EAGVTQSPTHLIKTRGQQATLRCSPISGHTSVYWYQQALGLGLQFLLWYDEGEERNRGNFPPRFSGRQFPNYSSELNVNALELEDSALYLCASSLQVPDTQYFGPGTRLTVL.

This CDR3 is CASSLMAGSGEQFF. The CDR3 coding sequence is TGTGCCAGCAGCTTAATGGCGGGATCCGGCGAGCAGTTCTTC. J is TRBJ2-1 and V is TRBV11-3, with a possible D match to TRBD2 (6 bases). This CDR3 has 14 amino acids. The germline V gene has CDR1 SGHNT and CDR2 YENEEA. Trimming left V 2 bases short and J 10 bases short, with 15 bases between. Full variable domain (missing parts from reference TRBV11-3 and TRBJ2-1): EAGVVQSPRYKIIEKKQPVAFWCNPISGHNTLYWYLQNLGQGPELLIRYENEEAVDDSQLPKDRFSAERLKGVDSTLKIQPAELGDSAVYLCASSLMAGSGEQFFGPGTRLTVL.

In DNA, the CDR3 is TGTGCCAGCAGCTCAGTAGCCGGGACTTGGGAACCCATATATTTT. Encoded protein: CASSSVAGTWEPIYF. This sequence joins TRBV7-2 and TRBJ1-3; TRBD1 might be the D (5 bases). V dropped 4 bases and J dropped 11 bases, with 21 bases sitting between them. There are 15 residues in the CDR3. CDR1 and CDR2 from the germline V gene are SGHTA and FQGNSA. The whole variable domain, remainder taken from reference TRBV7-2 and TRBJ1-3, is GAGVSQSPSNKVTEKGKDVELRCDPISGHTALYWYRQSLGQGLEFLIYFQGNSAPDKSGLPSDRFSAERTGGSVSTLTIQRTQQEDSAVYLCASSSVAGTWEPIYFGEGSWLTVV.

DNA of the CDR3: TGTGCCAGCAGCCCAATCCAGGGGGCGGGCAATCAGCCCCAGCATTTT. Amino acids: CASSPIQGAGNQPQHF. The gene calls are TRBV6-6 and TRBJ1-5; TRBD1 matches 8 bases. The CDR3 runs 16 residues. Germline lookup yields CDR1 MNHNY and CDR2 SVGAGI (reference sequence). V was pared by 6 bases and J by 2 bases, with 9 bases of the junction left unmatched.

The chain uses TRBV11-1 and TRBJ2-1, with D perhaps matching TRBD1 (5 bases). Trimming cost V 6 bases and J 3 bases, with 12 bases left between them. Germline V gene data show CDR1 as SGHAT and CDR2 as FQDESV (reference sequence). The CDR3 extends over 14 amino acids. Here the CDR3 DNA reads TGTGCCAGCAGGCAGACCGACAGCTACAATGAGCAGTTCTTC. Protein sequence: CASRQTDSYNEQFF.

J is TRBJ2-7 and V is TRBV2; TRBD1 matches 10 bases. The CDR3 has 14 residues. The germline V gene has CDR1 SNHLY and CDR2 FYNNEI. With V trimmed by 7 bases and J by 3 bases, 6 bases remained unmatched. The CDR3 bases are TGTGCCAGCAACACCGGGACAGGGGTCTACGAGCAGTACTTC. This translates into CASNTGTGVYEQYF. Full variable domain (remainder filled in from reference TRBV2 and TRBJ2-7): EPEVTQTPSHQVTQMGQEVILRCVPISNHLYFYWYRQILGQKVEFLVSFYNNEISEKSEIFDDQFSVERPDGSNFTLKIRSTKLEDSAMYFCASNTGTGVYEQYFGPGTRLTVT.

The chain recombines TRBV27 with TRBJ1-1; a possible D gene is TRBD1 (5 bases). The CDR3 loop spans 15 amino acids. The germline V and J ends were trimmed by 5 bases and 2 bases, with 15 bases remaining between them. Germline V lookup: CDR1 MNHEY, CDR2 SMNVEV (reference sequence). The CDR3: CASSPLGLINTEAFF. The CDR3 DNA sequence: TGTGCCAGCAGTCCCCTGGGACTGATAAACACTGAAGCTTTCTTT.

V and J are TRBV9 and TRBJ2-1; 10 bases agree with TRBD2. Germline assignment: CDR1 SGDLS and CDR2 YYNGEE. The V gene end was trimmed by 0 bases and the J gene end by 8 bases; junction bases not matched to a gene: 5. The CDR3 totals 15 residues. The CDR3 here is CASSVGVAGGYEQFF. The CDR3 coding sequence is TGTGCCAGCAGCGTAGGAGTAGCGGGAGGCTATGAGCAGTTCTTC.

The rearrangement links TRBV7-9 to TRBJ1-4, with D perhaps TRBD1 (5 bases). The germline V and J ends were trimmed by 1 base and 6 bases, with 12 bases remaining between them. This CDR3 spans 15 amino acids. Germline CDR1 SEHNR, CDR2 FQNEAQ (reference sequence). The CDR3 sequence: CASSLGDGGYEKLFF. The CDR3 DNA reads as TGTGCCAGCAGCTTAGGGGACGGAGGGTATGAAAAACTGTTTTTT.

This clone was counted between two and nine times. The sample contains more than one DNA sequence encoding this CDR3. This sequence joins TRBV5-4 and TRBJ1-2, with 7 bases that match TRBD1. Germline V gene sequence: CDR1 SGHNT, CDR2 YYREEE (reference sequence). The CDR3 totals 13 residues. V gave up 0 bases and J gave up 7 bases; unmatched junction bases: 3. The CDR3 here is CASSLDRGGGYTF. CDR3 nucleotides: TGTGCCAGCAGCTTGGACAGGGGAGGTGGCTACACCTTC.

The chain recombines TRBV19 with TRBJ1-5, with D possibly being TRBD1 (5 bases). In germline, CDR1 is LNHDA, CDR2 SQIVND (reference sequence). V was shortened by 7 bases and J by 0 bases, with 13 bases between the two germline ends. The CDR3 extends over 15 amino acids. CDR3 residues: CASMEQANSNQPQHF. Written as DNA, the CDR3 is TGTGCCAGTATGGAACAGGCAAATAGCAATCAGCCCCAGCATTTT.

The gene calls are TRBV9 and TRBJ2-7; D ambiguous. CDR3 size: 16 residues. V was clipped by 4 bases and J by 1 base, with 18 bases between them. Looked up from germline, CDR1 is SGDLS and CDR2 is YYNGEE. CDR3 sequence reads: CASSLGRPRPSYEQYF. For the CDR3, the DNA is TGTGCCAGCAGCCTAGGAAGGCCGAGGCCATCCTACGAGCAGTACTTC.

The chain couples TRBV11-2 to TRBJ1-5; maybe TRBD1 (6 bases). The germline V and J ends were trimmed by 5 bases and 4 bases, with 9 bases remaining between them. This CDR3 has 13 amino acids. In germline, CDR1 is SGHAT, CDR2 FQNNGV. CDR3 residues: CASSPDRNQPQHF. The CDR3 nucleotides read TGTGCCAGCAGCCCAGACAGGAATCAGCCCCAGCATTTT.

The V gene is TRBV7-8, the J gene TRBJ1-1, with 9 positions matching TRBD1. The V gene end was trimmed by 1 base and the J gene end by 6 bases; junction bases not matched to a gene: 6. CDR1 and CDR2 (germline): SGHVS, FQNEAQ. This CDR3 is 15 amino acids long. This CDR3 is CASSLDMGQGPEAFF. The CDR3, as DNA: TGTGCCAGCAGCTTAGATATGGGACAGGGACCTGAAGCTTTCTTT.

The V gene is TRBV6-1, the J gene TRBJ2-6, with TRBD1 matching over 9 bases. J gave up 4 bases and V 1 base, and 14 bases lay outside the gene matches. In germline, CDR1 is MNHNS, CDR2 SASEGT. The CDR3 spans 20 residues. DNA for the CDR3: TGTGCCAGCAGTGAAGTTACAGGGGGCGCCGGTGTATCCGGGGCCAACGTCCTGACTTTC. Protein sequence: CASSEVTGGAGVSGANVLTF.

The CDR3 coding sequence is TGTGCCAGTAGTATAGTGCCGGAGCCTGCGAGCTCCTACGAGCAGTACTTC. Protein sequence: CASSIVPEPASSYEQYF. This chain connects TRBV19 to TRBJ2-7; D gene ambiguous. V was shortened by 1 base and J by 0 bases, with 16 bases between the two germline ends. In germline, CDR1 is LNHDA, CDR2 SQIVND (reference sequence). CDR3 length: 17 residues. The whole variable domain, remainder taken from reference TRBV19 and TRBJ2-7, is DGGITQSPKYLFRKEGQNVTLSCEQNLNHDAMYWYRQDPGQGLRLIYYSQIVNDFQKGDIAEGYSVSREKKESFPLTVTSAQKNPTAFYLCASSIVPEPASSYEQYFGPGTRLTVT.

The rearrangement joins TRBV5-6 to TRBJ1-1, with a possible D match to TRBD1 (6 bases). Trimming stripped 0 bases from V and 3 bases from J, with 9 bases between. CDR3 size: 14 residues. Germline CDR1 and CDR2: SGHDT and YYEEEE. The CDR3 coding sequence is TGTGCCAGCAGCTTGGCGACAGGACACACTGAAGCTTTCTTT. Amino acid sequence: CASSLATGHTEAFF.

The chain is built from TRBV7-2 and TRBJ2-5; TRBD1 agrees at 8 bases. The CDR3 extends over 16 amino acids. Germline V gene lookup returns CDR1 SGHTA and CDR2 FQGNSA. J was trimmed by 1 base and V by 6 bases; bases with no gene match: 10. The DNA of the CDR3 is TGTGCCAGCAGTGGAAACGCCGGACAGGGCCAAGAGACCCAGTACTTC. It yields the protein CASSGNAGQGQETQYF.